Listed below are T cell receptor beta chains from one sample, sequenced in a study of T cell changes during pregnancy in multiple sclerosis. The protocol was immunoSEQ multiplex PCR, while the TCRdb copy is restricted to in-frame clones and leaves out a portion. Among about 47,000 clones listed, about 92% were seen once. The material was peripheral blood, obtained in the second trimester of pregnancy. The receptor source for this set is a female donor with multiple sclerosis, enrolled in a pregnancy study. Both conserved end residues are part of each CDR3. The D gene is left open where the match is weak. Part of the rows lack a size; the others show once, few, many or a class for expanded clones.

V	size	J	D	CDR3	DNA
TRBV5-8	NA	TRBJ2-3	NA	CASSFQGTFRGTDTQYF	TGTGCCAGCAGCTTCCAAGGGACATTTAGAGGCACAGATACGCAGTATTTT
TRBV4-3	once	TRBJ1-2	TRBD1	CASSPGDSSNYGYTF	TGCGCCAGCAGCCCGGGGGACAGCTCTAACTATGGCTACACCTTC
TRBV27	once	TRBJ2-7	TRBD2	CASSTLAGLPSEQYF	TGTGCCAGCAGTACCTTAGCGGGGCTGCCGAGCGAGCAGTACTTC
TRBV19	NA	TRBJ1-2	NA	CASSIDNAYGYTF	TGTGCCAGTAGTATTGACAACGCATATGGCTACACCTTC
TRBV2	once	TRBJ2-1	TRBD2	CASGATSGTYNEQFF	TGTGCCAGCGGGGCCACTAGCGGGACCTACAATGAGCAGTTCTTC
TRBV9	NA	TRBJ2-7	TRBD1	CASSGTGDTYEQYF	TGTGCCAGCAGCGGTACAGGGGACACCTACGAGCAGTACTTC
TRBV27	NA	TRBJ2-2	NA	CASRPGTGTTNTGELFF	TGTGCCAGCAGGCCGGGGACCGGGACAACGAACACCGGGGAGCTGTTTTTT
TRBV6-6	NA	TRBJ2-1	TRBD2	CASSYSSGRAYNEQFF	TGTGCCAGCAGTTACTCGAGCGGGAGGGCCTACAATGAGCAGTTCTTC
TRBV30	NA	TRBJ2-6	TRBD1	CAWSWGTVLSGANVLTF	TGTGCCTGGAGTTGGGGGACAGTGTTGAGTGGGGCCAACGTCCTGACTTTC
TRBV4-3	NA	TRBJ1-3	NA	CASSQEWQGAHSGNTIYF	TGCGCCAGCAGCCAAGAATGGCAGGGCGCCCACTCTGGAAACACCATATATTTT
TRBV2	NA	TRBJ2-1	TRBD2	CASGGEYNEQFF	TGTGCCAGCGGGGGGGAGTACAATGAGCAGTTCTTC
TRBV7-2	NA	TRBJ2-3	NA	CASSFWALASTDTQYF	TGTGCCAGCAGCTTCTGGGCCCTAGCGAGCACAGATACGCAGTATTTT
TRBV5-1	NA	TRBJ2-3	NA	CASSLVVGGTDTQYF	TGCGCCAGCAGCTTGGTGGTGGGAGGCACAGATACGCAGTATTTT
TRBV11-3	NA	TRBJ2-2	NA	CASSPGLRAGRELFF	TGTGCCAGCAGCCCAGGTCTCCGGGCGGGGAGGGAGCTGTTTTTT
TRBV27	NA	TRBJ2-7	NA	CASRYIAEGSYEQYF	TGTGCCAGCAGGTATATAGCGGAGGGATCGTACGAGCAGTACTTC
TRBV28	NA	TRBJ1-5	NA	CASSSGLLPQHF	TGTGCCAGCAGTTCGGGACTGCTGCCCCAGCATTTT
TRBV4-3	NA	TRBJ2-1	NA	CASSQDREYALRNEQFF	TGCGCCAGCAGCCAAGATCGGGAATACGCCCTGCGGAATGAGCAGTTCTTC
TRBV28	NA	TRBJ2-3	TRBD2	CASSKRESGTDTQYF	TGTGCCAGCAGTAAGCGGGAGTCGGGAACAGATACGCAGTATTTT
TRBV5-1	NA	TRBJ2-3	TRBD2	CASSTGLGGTDTQYF	TGCGCCAGCAGCACCGGACTAGGTGGGACAGATACGCAGTATTTT
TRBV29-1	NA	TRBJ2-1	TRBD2	CSVGGLAGVNEQFF	TGCAGCGTTGGGGGACTAGCGGGAGTCAATGAGCAGTTCTTC
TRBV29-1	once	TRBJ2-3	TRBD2	CSARTSGSSQYF	TGCAGCGCCCGGACTAGCGGGAGTTCGCAGTATTTT
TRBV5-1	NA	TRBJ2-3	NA	CASSISDTQYF	TGCGCCAGCAGCATCTCAGATACGCAGTATTTT
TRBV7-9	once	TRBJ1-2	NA	CASSLAGLSPYGYTF	TGTGCCAGCAGCTTAGCGGGACTATCCCCCTATGGCTACACCTTC
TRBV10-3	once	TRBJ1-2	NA	CAISEFFAQGPNYGYTF	TGTGCCATCAGTGAGTTCTTCGCCCAGGGCCCTAACTATGGCTACACCTTC
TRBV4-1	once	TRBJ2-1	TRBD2	CASSQVLAGAKSSYNEQFF	TGCGCCAGCAGCCAAGTTTTAGCGGGAGCCAAGAGCTCCTACAATGAGCAGTTCTTC
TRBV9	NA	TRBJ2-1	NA	CASSVESGESYNEQFF	TGTGCCAGCAGCGTAGAGTCAGGGGAGAGCTACAATGAGCAGTTCTTC
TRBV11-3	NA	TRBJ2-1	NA	CASSLGLPYTSNPYNEQFF	TGTGCCAGCAGCTTAGGCCTACCCTATACTAGCAACCCCTACAATGAGCAGTTCTTC
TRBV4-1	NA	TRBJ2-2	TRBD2	CASSQVSGGRGRTGELFF	TGCGCCAGCAGCCAGGTCTCAGGCGGGAGGGGTAGGACCGGGGAGCTGTTTTTT
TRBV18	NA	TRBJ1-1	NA	CASSPTGNTEAFF	TGTGCCAGCTCACCAACGGGGAACACTGAAGCTTTCTTT
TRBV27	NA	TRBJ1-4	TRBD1	CASRGTVYDEKLFF	TGTGCCAGCAGGGGGACAGTGTACGATGAAAAACTGTTTTTT
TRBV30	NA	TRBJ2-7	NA	CAAGRDLYEQYF	TGTGCGGCTGGGCGGGATCTCTACGAGCAGTACTTC
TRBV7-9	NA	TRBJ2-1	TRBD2	CASSSTSGRGDEQFF	TGTGCCAGCAGCTCGACTAGCGGGAGAGGTGATGAGCAGTTCTTC
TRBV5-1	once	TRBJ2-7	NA	CASSLGSAREQYF	TGCGCCAGCAGCTTGGGGTCAGCGCGGGAGCAGTACTTC
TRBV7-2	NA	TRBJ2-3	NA	CASTLRGQVKDTQYF	TGTGCCAGCACCCTTAGAGGGCAGGTAAAAGATACGCAGTATTTT
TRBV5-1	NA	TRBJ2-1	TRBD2	CASSPPSGTAHEQFF	TGCGCCAGCAGCCCGCCTAGCGGGACCGCGCATGAGCAGTTCTTC
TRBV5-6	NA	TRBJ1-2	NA	CASSIQATGGYGYTF	TGTGCCAGCAGCATCCAAGCGACGGGAGGTTATGGCTACACCTTC
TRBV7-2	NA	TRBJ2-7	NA	CASSLDSRAGSYEQYF	TGTGCCAGCAGCTTAGATTCAAGGGCGGGGTCCTACGAGCAGTACTTC
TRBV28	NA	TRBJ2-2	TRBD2	CASSLWGLAMGTGELFF	TGTGCCAGCAGTTTATGGGGACTAGCGATGGGGACCGGGGAGCTGTTTTTT
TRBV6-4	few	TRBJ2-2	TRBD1	CASSGTGGNTGELFF	TGTGCCAGCAGTGGGACAGGGGGCAACACCGGGGAGCTGTTTTTT
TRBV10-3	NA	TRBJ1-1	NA	CAISDFPGLAFF	TGTGCCATCAGTGATTTTCCAGGGCTGGCTTTCTTT
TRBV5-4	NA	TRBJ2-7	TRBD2	CASSFGIAGEKYEQYF	TGTGCCAGCAGCTTTGGGATAGCGGGAGAGAAATACGAGCAGTACTTC
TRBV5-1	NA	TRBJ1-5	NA	CASRQGLGGNQPQHF	TGCGCCAGCAGGCAGGGGCTAGGGGGCAATCAGCCCCAGCATTTT
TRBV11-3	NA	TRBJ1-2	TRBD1	CASSSRDRGTYGYTF	TGTGCCAGCAGCTCCCGGGACAGGGGTACCTATGGCTACACCTTC
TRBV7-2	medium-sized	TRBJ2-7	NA	CASSPKTGREQYF	TGTGCCAGCAGCCCCAAGACAGGGAGGGAGCAGTACTTC
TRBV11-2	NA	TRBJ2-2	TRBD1	CASSRIQGTGELFF	TGTGCCAGCAGCCGGATACAGGGGACCGGGGAGCTGTTTTTT
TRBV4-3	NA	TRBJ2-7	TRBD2	CASSQGTSASYEQYF	TGCGCCAGCAGCCAGGGGACTAGCGCCTCCTACGAGCAGTACTTC
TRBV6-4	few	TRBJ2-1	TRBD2	CASSDMAGDVNEQFF	TGTGCCAGCAGTGACATGGCGGGAGATGTAAATGAGCAGTTCTTC
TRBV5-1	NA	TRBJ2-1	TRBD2	CASSSSASGGLNEQFF	TGCGCCAGCAGCAGTTCGGCTAGCGGAGGACTTAATGAGCAGTTCTTC
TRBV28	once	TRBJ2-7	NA	CASRSSGSSYEQYF	TGTGCCAGCAGGAGCAGCGGGTCCTCCTACGAGCAGTACTTC
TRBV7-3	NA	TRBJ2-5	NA	CASSRGESGKETQYF	TGTGCCAGCAGCCGGGGTGAGAGCGGTAAAGAGACCCAGTACTTC
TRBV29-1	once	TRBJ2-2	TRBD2	CSVWTSGNTGELFF	TGCAGCGTCTGGACTAGCGGGAACACCGGGGAGCTGTTTTTT
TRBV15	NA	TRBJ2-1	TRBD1	CATSRDFSGTGYTSYNEQFF	TGTGCCACCAGCAGAGATTTTTCCGGGACAGGGTATACGTCCTACAATGAGCAGTTCTTC
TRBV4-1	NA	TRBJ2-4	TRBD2	CASSHIDEAAGRAKNIQYF	TGCGCCAGCAGCCACATAGACGAGGCAGCGGGAAGAGCCAAAAACATTCAGTACTTC
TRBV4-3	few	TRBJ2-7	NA	CASSQDLERAEQYF	TGCGCCAGCAGCCAAGATCTAGAGCGCGCCGAGCAGTACTTC
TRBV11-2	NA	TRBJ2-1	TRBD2	CASSLEASGRASNEQFF	TGTGCCAGCAGCTTAGAGGCTAGCGGGAGAGCAAGCAATGAGCAGTTCTTC
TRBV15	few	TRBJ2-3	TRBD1	CATSRDRAGGADTQYF	TGTGCCACCAGCAGAGATCGGGCAGGGGGAGCAGATACGCAGTATTTT
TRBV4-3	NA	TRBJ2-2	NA	CASSQVGGGGTGELFF	TGCGCCAGCAGCCAAGTGGGGGGAGGGGGAACCGGGGAGCTGTTTTTT
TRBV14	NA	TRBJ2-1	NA	CASSLNNEQFF	TGTGCCAGCAGCCTTAACAATGAGCAGTTCTTC